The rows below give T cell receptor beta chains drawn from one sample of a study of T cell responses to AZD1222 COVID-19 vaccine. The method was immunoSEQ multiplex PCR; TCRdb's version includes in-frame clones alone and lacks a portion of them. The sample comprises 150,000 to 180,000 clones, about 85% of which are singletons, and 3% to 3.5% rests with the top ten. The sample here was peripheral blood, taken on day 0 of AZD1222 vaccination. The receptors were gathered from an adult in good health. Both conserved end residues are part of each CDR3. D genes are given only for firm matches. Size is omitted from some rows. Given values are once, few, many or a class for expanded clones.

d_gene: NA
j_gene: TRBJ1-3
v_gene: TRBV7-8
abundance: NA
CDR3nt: TGTGCCAGCAGCCAAAGCACCGGCAGGGTAGGAGGAAACACCATATATTTT
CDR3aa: CASSQSTGRVGGNTIYF

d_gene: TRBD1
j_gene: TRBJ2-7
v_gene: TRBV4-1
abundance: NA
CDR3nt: TGCGCCAGCAGGGGCCGGGACAGGGGTACCTACGAGCAGTACTTC
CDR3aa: CASRGRDRGTYEQYF

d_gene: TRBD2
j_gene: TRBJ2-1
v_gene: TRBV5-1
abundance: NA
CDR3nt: TGCGCCAGCAGCCCGGCCCCGGGGGGGTCCTACAATGAGCAGTTCTTC
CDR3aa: CASSPAPGGSYNEQFF

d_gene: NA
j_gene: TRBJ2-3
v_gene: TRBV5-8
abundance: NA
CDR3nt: TGTGCCAGCAGCTTCGGCGGGGGCACAAACACAGATACGCAGTATTTT
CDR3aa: CASSFGGGTNTDTQYF

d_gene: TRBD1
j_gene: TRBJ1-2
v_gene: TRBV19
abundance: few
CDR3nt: TGTGCCAGTAGCACTAGGACAGGGGGATTCTATGGCTACACCTTC
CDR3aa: CASSTRTGGFYGYTF

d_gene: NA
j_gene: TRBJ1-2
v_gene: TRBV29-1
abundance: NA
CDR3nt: TGCAGCGTTTACGACAGCTATGGCTACACCTTC
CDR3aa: CSVYDSYGYTF

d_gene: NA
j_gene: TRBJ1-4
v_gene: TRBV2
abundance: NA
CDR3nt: TGTGCCAGCAGCCCCCGGGCAACTAATGAAAAACTGTTTTTT
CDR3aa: CASSPRATNEKLFF

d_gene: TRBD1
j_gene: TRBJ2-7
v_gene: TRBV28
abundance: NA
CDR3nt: TGTGCCAGCAGTTTGGGACAGGGGGCTTCCTACGAGCAGTACTTC
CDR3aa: CASSLGQGASYEQYF

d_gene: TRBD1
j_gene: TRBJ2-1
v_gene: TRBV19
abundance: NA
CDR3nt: TGTGCCACCAAGGCGACAGGGGACAATGAGCAGTTCTTC
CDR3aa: CATKATGDNEQFF

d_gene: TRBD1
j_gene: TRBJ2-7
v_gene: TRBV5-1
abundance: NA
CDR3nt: TGCGCCAGCAGCGTTACCACCGGGACAGGGGTCTACGAGCAGTACTTC
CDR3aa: CASSVTTGTGVYEQYF

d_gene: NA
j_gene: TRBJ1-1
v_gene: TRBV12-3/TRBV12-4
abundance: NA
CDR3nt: TGTGCCAGCAGTTTAGTGAACACTGAAGCTTTCTTT
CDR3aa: CASSLVNTEAFF

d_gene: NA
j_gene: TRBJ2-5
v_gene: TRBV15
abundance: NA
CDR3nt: TGTGCCACCAGCAGAGATTCTCCGACCCAGTACTTC
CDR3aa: CATSRDSPTQYF

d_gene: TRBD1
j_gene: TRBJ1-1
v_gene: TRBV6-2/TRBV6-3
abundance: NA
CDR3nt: TGTGCCAGCAGCTTGACAGGGCCTAGAACTGAAGCTTTCTTT
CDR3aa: CASSLTGPRTEAFF

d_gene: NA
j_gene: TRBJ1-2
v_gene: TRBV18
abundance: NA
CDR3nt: TGTGCCAGCTCCGCAGGGTCTACCTATGGCTACACCTTC
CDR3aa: CASSAGSTYGYTF

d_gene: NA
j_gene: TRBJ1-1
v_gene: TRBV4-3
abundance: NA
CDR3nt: TGCGCCAGCAGCCAAGGTACTTACCTTATGAACACTGAAGCTTTCTTT
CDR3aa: CASSQGTYLMNTEAFF

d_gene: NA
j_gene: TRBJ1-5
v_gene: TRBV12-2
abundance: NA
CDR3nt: TGTGCAAGTCGCTTAGTACTATCGGGGATCGATCAGCCCCAGCATTTT
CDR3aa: CASRLVLSGIDQPQHF

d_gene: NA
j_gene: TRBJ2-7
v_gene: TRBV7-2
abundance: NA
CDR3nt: TGTGCCAGCAGCCCACTTCACGAGCAGTACTTC
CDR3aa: CASSPLHEQYF

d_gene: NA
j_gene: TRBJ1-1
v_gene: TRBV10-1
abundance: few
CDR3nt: TGCGCCAGCAGTGCCCCAGGGAACACTGAAGCTTTCTTT
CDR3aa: CASSAPGNTEAFF

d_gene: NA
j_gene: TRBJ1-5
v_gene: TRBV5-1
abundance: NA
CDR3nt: TGCGCCAGCAGCTTGGCCGGGGTGAATCAGCCCCAGCATTTT
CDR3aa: CASSLAGVNQPQHF

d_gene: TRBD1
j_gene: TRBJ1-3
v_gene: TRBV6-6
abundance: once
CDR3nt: TGTGCCAGCAGTTACACAGGGGGGGACTCTGGAAACACCATATATTTT
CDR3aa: CASSYTGGDSGNTIYF

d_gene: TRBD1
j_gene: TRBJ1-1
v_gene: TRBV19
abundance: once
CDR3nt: TGTGCCAGTAGTCTGGGGACAGTGAACACTGAAGCTTTCTTT
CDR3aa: CASSLGTVNTEAFF

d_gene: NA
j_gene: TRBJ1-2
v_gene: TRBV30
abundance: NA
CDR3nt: TGTGCCTGGAACGGGGGGCGCCGGGGCTACACCTTC
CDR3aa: CAWNGGRRGYTF

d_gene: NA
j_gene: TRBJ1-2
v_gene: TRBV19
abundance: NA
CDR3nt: TGTGCCAGTAGTAATCGACAGAGGAGCTACACCTTC
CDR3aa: CASSNRQRSYTF

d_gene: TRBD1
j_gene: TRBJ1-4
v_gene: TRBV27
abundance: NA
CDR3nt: TGTGCCAGCAGTCCAGGGACAGTTTTTGAAAAACTGTTTTTT
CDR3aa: CASSPGTVFEKLFF

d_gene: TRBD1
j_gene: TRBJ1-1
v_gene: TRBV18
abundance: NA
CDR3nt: TGTGCCAGCTCACCACCGGGACAGATGAACACTGAAGCTTTCTTT
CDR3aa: CASSPPGQMNTEAFF

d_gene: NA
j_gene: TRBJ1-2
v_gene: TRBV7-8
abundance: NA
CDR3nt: TGTGCCAGCAGCCCTGAGGGTCAGGGTTCTATCTATGGCTACACCTTC
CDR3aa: CASSPEGQGSIYGYTF

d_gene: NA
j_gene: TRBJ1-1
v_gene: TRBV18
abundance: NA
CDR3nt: TGTGCCAGCTCACCGGCACAGGGCGGGGGGGAAGCTTTCTTT
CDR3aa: CASSPAQGGGEAFF

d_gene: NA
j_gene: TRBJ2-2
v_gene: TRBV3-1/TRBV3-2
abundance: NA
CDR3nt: TGTGCCAGCAGCCAATGGGGTGGTGGCGGGAACACCGGGGAGCTGTTTTTT
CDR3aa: CASSQWGGGGNTGELFF

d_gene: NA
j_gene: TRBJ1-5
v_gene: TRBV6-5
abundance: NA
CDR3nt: TGTGCCAGCAGTTACTCGGGGACTAGCAATCAGCCCCAGCATTTT
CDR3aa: CASSYSGTSNQPQHF

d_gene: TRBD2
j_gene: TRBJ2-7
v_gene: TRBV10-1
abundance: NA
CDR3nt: TGCGCCAGCAGTGAGTCGTCCAGCGGGGGGTCGAACGAGCAGTACTTC
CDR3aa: CASSESSSGGSNEQYF

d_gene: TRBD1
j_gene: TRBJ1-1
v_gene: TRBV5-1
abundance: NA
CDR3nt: TGCGCCAGCAGGTCGACAGGGCAGAACACTGAAGCTTTCTTT
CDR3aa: CASRSTGQNTEAFF

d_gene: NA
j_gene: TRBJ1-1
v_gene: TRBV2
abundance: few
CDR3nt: TGTGCCAGCAGTGAACATGAGGGCACTGAAGCTTTCTTT
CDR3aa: CASSEHEGTEAFF

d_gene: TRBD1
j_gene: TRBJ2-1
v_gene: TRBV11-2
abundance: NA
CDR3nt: TGTGCCAGCAGCCCTACCAGGGGGCCTTTCTACAATGAGCAGTTCTTC
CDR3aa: CASSPTRGPFYNEQFF

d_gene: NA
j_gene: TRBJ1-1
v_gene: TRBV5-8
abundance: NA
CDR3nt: TGTGCCAGCAGCGTATCCGGGACGGTGGGGACTGAAGCTTTCTTT
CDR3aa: CASSVSGTVGTEAFF

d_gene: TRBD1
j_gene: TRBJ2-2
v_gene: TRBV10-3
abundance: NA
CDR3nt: TGTGCCATCAGTGAGCCAGGACAGGGAAGGACCGGGGAGCTGTTTTTT
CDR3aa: CAISEPGQGRTGELFF

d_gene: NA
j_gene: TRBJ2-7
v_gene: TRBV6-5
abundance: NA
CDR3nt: TGTGCCAGCAGTTACTCCCCTAGGTCATTCGAGCAGTACTTC
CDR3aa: CASSYSPRSFEQYF

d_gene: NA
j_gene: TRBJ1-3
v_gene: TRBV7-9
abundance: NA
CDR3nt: TGTGCCAGCAGCCCCGGGGTAAACACCATATATTTT
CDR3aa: CASSPGVNTIYF